Following are 10 T cell receptor beta chains from one sample sequenced in a study of cytomegalovirus exposure and HLA in healthy donors. PCR employed 60 Vbeta and 13 Jbeta primers. Data came from immunoSEQ multiplex PCR; TCRdb stores just in-frame clones and leaves some out. Among about 150,000 clones, approximately 80% were seen once, and the ten largest hold around 3%. Sequenced sample: PBMCs. Source of these receptors: a woman between 45 and 60 years old in good health and CMV-seropositive.

A remark on this clone: Other nucleotide sequences in the sample specify the same CDR3. The chain couples TRBV5-1 to TRBJ1-1; possible D gene TRBD1, 5 bases. This CDR3 contains 12 residues. Looked up from germline, CDR1 is SGHRS and CDR2 is YFSETQ. V dropped 4 bases and J dropped 6 bases, with 10 bases sitting between them. CDR3 DNA: TGCGCCAGCAGCCTGCAGGGCGCTGAAGCTTTCTTT. It encodes CASSLQGAEAFF.

The rearrangement joins TRBV11-3 to TRBJ2-1; D may be TRBD2 (7 bases). V was pared by 5 bases and J by 13 bases, with 21 bases between. This CDR3 region has 14 residues. CDR1 and CDR2 (germline): SGHNT, YENEEA. CDR3 loop: CASSVAWRGRRQFF. For the CDR3, the DNA is TGTGCCAGCAGCGTCGCCTGGCGGGGGCGACGTCAGTTCTTC.

V gene TRBV5-6 combines with J gene TRBJ1-5, with D perhaps TRBD1 (5 bases). The germline V and J ends were trimmed by 3 bases and 5 bases, with 15 bases remaining between them. The CDR3 is 15 residues long. Germline assignment: CDR1 SGHDT and CDR2 YYEEEE. CDR3 region: CASSWGGTDYQPQHF. The CDR3 nucleotides are TGTGCCAGCAGCTGGGGCGGGACCGACTATCAGCCCCAGCATTTT.

The chain couples TRBV7-9 to TRBJ2-7; D uncertain. The length of the CDR3 is 13 residues. The germline CDR1 and CDR2 sequences are SEHNR and FQNEAQ (reference sequence). The V end lost 4 bases, the J end lost 2 bases, and 9 bases lay between the germline ends. The CDR3 loop is CASSSDITYEQYF. The DNA for the CDR3 is TGTGCCAGCAGCTCCGACATAACCTACGAGCAGTACTTC.

The CDR3 is CASLESGTVSYEQYF. CDR3 in DNA: TGTGCCAGCCTAGAAAGCGGGACGGTGTCCTACGAGCAGTACTTC. The V and J genes are TRBV6-1 and TRBJ2-7, with 7 bases aligning to TRBD2. Per germline, CDR1 MNHNS and CDR2 SASEGT. CDR3 size: 15 residues. V lost 8 bases and J lost 1; bases outside the gene matches: 11.

The chain is built from TRBV4-1 and TRBJ1-4; 8 bases agree with TRBD1. CDR3 length equals 15 residues. Germline V CDR1 and CDR2: MGHRA, YSYEKL. The V gene end was trimmed by 4 bases and the J gene end by 7 bases; junction bases not matched to a gene: 8. The CDR3 protein is CASSRIQGAGEKLFF. In DNA form, the CDR3 reads TGCGCCAGCAGCCGAATCCAGGGGGCGGGTGAAAAACTGTTTTTT.

V gene TRBV27 combines with J gene TRBJ1-5; 10 nucleotides agree with TRBD1. V lost 6 bases and J lost 2; bases outside the gene matches: 4. This CDR3 contains 15 residues. The V gene's germline CDR1 is MNHEY and CDR2 SMNVEV (reference sequence). Written as DNA, the CDR3 is TGTGCCAGCAGACCCGGGACAGGGGGCAATCAGCCCCAGCATTTT. Protein: CASRPGTGGNQPQHF.

The chain combines TRBV5-5 with TRBJ1-2; tentatively, D is TRBD1 (5 bases). Per the germline V gene, CDR1 is SGHKS and CDR2 is YYEKEE (reference sequence). The CDR3 has 13 amino acids. The germline V and J ends were trimmed by 4 bases and 3 bases, with 10 bases remaining between them. CDR3 amino acids: CASSRSGDYGYTF. The CDR3 nucleotides read TGTGCCAGCAGCCGGTCGGGGGACTATGGCTACACCTTC.

V gene TRBV11-3 combines with J gene TRBJ1-2; D possibly corresponds to TRBD1 (5 bases). This CDR3 comprises 15 residues. The germline V and J ends were trimmed by 1 base and 7 bases, with 16 bases remaining between them. Germline CDR1 and CDR2: SGHNT and YENEEA. CDR3 sequence reads: CASSLAVTVDGGYTF. The CDR3 region has the DNA TGTGCCAGCAGCTTAGCTGTGACAGTCGACGGTGGCTACACCTTC.

The rearrangement joins TRBV30 to TRBJ2-3; D is unclear. Trimming left V 1 base short and J 6 bases short, with 11 bases between. The V gene's germline CDR1 is GTSNPN and CDR2 SVGIG (reference sequence). The CDR3 extends over 13 amino acids. For the CDR3, the DNA is TGTGCCTGGAGTGCCTTCCCCCGGGATACGCAGTATTTT. It encodes CAWSAFPRDTQYF. The whole variable domain, remainder taken from reference TRBV30 and TRBJ2-3, is SQTIHQWPATLVQPVGSPLSLECTVEGTSNPNLYWYRQAAGRGLQLLFYSVGIGQISSEVPQNLSASRPQDRQFILSSKKLLLSDSGFYLCAWSAFPRDTQYFGPGTRLTVL.